This TCR beta chain was sequenced during a study of T cell repertoires in aging, cancer and after chemotherapy. Whole-study context: Chronic lymphocytic leukemia patients on fludarabine- or bendamustine-based regimens gave paired samples before and after chemotherapy. General study findings and limits: Immunological memory after chemotherapy cannot be judged from the repertoire data.

TRB rearrangements spanning V, D and J were amplified using mixed TRB-A/B primers. TCRdb called the multiplex PCR reads again in MiXCR, with one record for every CDR3 protein. Among around 2,000 distinct CDR3 sequences listed, roughly three fifths were seen once. TCR beta rearrangements were amplified from peripheral blood genomic DNA. This clonotype appeared a few times. Its antigen is not known. The germline V gene encodes CDR1 MDHEN and CDR2 SYDVKM. CDR3 length: 13 residues. V lost 4 bases and J lost 10, with 14 bases in between. This TCR derives from a human donor with a blood cancer. The sample taken for sequencing was blood. The chain combines TRBV28 with TRBJ2-1, with D perhaps TRBD1 (5 bases). The CDR3 loop is CASSSATELEQFF. CDR3 DNA: TGTGCCAGCAGTTCCGCGACAGAATTAGAGCAGTTCTTC.